The 18 T cell receptor beta chains below were found in one sample sequenced in a study of OX40 agonist ivuxolimab in advanced cancers. The method was immunoSEQ multiplex PCR; TCRdb's version includes in-frame clones alone and lacks a portion of them. This sample has tens of thousands of clones, with approximately 87% found just once. Sequencing used CD4+ or CD8+ T cells sorted from blood, obtained in a trial of the OX40 agonist ivuxolimab. These receptors were obtained from an adult with an advanced solid tumor such as melanoma, head and neck, liver or kidney cancer.

J is TRBJ1-6 and V is TRBV11-3; D is possibly TRBD1 (6 bases). Germline V lookup: CDR1 SGHNT, CDR2 YENEEA. Trimming cost V 3 bases and J 0 bases, with 9 bases left between them. The CDR3 covers 16 residues. The CDR3 coding sequence is TGTGCCAGCAGCTTGGGACATAGCTCCTATAATTCACCCCTCCACTTT. Translated, it gives CASSLGHSSYNSPLHF.

The rearrangement uses TRBV5-4 and TRBJ2-5, with D tentatively TRBD2 (5 bases). The germline gives CDR1 SGHNT, CDR2 YYREEE (reference sequence). V was cut by 0 bases and J by 4 bases, with 10 bases left in between. This CDR3 spans 14 amino acids. CDR3 amino acids: CASSLGLALETQYF. The CDR3 DNA follows: TGTGCCAGCAGCTTGGGGCTAGCCTTAGAGACCCAGTACTTC.

The genes are TRBV7-9 and TRBJ2-7; D call uncertain. From germline, CDR1 is SEHNR and CDR2 FQNEAQ (reference sequence). The V end was cut by 1 base, the J end by 0 bases, with 1 base between. The CDR3 is made up of 12 amino acids. The CDR3 DNA sequence: TGTGCCAGCAGCTTAGGCTCCTACGAGCAGTACTTC. Its translation is CASSLGSYEQYF.

The rearrangement joins TRBV6-6 to TRBJ1-5; D is unresolved. V shed 7 bases and J shed 7 bases, with 11 bases lying between them. The CDR3 is 12 residues long. Germline CDR1 reads MNHNY; CDR2 reads SVGAGI (reference sequence). This CDR3 is CASNKGGQPQHF. CDR3 nucleotides: TGTGCCAGCAACAAGGGAGGACAGCCCCAGCATTTT.

The chain joins TRBV5-1 to TRBJ2-3; TRBD2 aligns across 8 bases. Unmatched junction bases numbered 4, after V lost 0 bases and J lost 4 bases. This CDR3 has 15 residues. Germline CDR1 SGHRS, CDR2 YFSETQ. CDR3 residues: CASSLDGGGSDTQYF. The CDR3 bases are TGCGCCAGCAGCTTGGATGGCGGGGGGTCAGATACGCAGTATTTT.

This clone has a single count. V and J are TRBV6-1 and TRBJ1-4; 8 nucleotides line up with TRBD1. The V and J ends lost 2 bases and 8 bases, in that order; junction bases with no gene match: 7. Germline CDR1 reads MNHNS; CDR2 reads SASEGT. This CDR3 spans 15 amino acids. CDR3 amino acids: CASSEFGQGSEKLFF. CDR3 DNA sequence: TGTGCCAGCAGTGAATTTGGACAGGGATCCGAAAAACTGTTTTTT.

This rearrangement joins TRBV4-2 to TRBJ1-6; no reliable D call. There are 16 residues in the CDR3. The V and J ends lost 0 bases and 7 bases respectively, with 13 bases between them. Germline CDR1 is LGHNA and CDR2 is YNFKEQ. The CDR3 region is CASSQESSGRNSPLHF. DNA of the CDR3: TGTGCCAGCAGCCAAGAGTCTTCAGGCAGGAATTCACCCCTCCACTTT.

V and J are TRBV4-2 and TRBJ2-2; D is unclear. The CDR3 loop spans 14 amino acids. Germline V gives CDR1 LGHNA, CDR2 YNFKEQ. Trimming pared 0 bases from V and 3 bases from J, leaving 5 bases between. In DNA form, the CDR3 reads TGTGCCAGCAGCCAAGAGATGGACACCGGGGAGCTGTTTTTT. It translates to CASSQEMDTGELFF.

The J gene is TRBJ2-1, the V gene TRBV25-1, with TRBD2 matching 8 bases. The germline CDR1 and CDR2 sequences are MGHDK and SYGVNS. This CDR3 region has 13 residues. The V and J ends lost 8 bases and 4 bases, in that order; junction bases with no gene match: 4. CDR3 sequence: CASFSGVYNEQFF. For the CDR3, the DNA is TGTGCCAGCTTTAGCGGGGTATACAATGAGCAGTTCTTC.

The rearrangement uses TRBV7-2 and TRBJ2-5; D is perhaps TRBD2 (5 bases). The V gene lost 0 bases and the J gene lost 5 bases, with 13 bases spanning the gap. The CDR3 is 15 amino acids. CDR1 and CDR2 from the germline V gene are SGHTA and FQGNSA. DNA of the CDR3: TGTGCCAGCAGCTTAGCCGGACTTTCCGCCGAGACCCAGTACTTC. It specifies CASSLAGLSAETQYF.

The rearrangement links TRBV28 to TRBJ2-4; 7 positions agree with TRBD1. CDR3 size: 15 residues. V was pared by 6 bases and J by 3 bases, with 8 bases of the junction left unmatched. Germline V lookup: CDR1 MDHEN, CDR2 SYDVKM. The CDR3 is CASSLTGVSKNIQYF. The CDR3 coding sequence is TGTGCCAGCAGCCTAACAGGGGTTAGCAAAAACATTCAGTACTTC. The full variable domain, its missing parts supplied by reference TRBV28 and TRBJ2-4, is DVKVTQSSRYLVKRTGEKVFLECVQDMDHENMFWYRQDPGLGLRLIYFSYDVKMKEKGDIPEGYSVSREKKERFSLILESASTNQTSMYLCASSLTGVSKNIQYFGAGTRLSVL.

CDR3 coding DNA: TGTGCCTGGAGCCCCCCCGGTAATCAGCCCCAGCATTTT. Translated: CAWSPPGNQPQHF. J is TRBJ1-5 and V is TRBV30, with D unclear. V lost 3 bases, J lost 4 bases, and 10 bases lay in between. CDR3 length: 13 residues. The V gene's germline CDR1 is GTSNPN and CDR2 SVGIG (reference sequence).

This clone occurred once. The J gene is TRBJ1-1, the V gene TRBV5-5; no clear D. Germline CDR1 is SGHKS and CDR2 is YYEKEE (reference sequence). This CDR3 comprises 13 residues. Trimming took 0 bases from V and 1 from J, leaving 4 bases between them. The CDR3 nucleotides are TGTGCCAGCAGCTTGGATCCGAACACTGAAGCTTTCTTT. Translated, it gives CASSLDPNTEAFF.

The gene calls are TRBV7-2 and TRBJ2-5; D remains ambiguous. The CDR3 is made up of 14 amino acids. V lost 5 bases, J lost 1 base, and 11 bases lay in between. Germline CDR1 SGHTA, CDR2 FQGNSA. The CDR3 loop reads CASSLRDPQETQYF. CDR3 in DNA: TGTGCCAGCAGCCTCCGCGACCCCCAAGAGACCCAGTACTTC.

Notes on this clone: Germline and junction disagree at one end, which may indicate a read error. This chain uses TRBV7-7 with TRBJ1-1; possibly TRBD1 for D (5 bases). The CDR3 covers 13 residues. CDR1 is SSHAT and CDR2 is FNYEAQ in the germline V gene (reference sequence). The CDR3 DNA sequence: TGTGCTAGCAGCCGCGACAGGAACACTGAAGCTTTCTTT. Its protein is CASSRDRNTEAFF.

The V gene is TRBV5-1, the J gene TRBJ2-5; TRBD2 matches at 7 bases. The CDR3 loop spans 13 amino acids. V shed 3 bases, J shed 4 bases, and the junction held 3 bases outside the gene matches. The germline CDR1 and CDR2 sequences are SGHRS and YFSETQ. CDR3 bases: TGCGCCAGCAGCTCGACTAGCTTAGAGACCCAGTACTTC. Its translation is CASSSTSLETQYF.

The chain recombines TRBV19 with TRBJ2-5; TRBD1 is a possible D gene (6 bases). Germline CDR1 is LNHDA and CDR2 is SQIVND (reference sequence). The CDR3 length is 13 residues. V lost 6 bases to trimming and J lost 2 bases, with 10 bases between them. CDR3 region: CASSPDRQETQYF. The CDR3 nucleotides are TGTGCCAGTAGCCCCGACAGGCAAGAGACCCAGTACTTC.

The V and J genes are TRBV5-4 and TRBJ1-2; no definite D call. Germline CDR1 reads SGHNT; CDR2 reads YYREEE (reference sequence). V lost 4 bases to trimming and J lost 7 bases, with 20 bases between them. The CDR3 runs 15 residues. DNA of the CDR3: TGTGCCAGCAGCCCCCAGGCAGATGGGCGGTTTGGCTACACCTTC. Residues: CASSPQADGRFGYTF.